This is a list of T cell receptor beta chains from one sample in a study of blood T cell repertoires in COVID-19. Some clones are missing from TCRdb's copy, which holds only in-frame ones; the method was immunoSEQ multiplex PCR. This table has more than 200,000 clones, 80% appearing once. What was sequenced was PBMCs or T cells enriched from blood (not recorded which). These receptors were obtained from a man aged 25 to 40 with acute COVID-19. CDR3s include the opening cysteine and the closing phenylalanine or tryptophan. D genes are given only for firm matches. Expanded clones get a size class; other rows say once, few or many, or leave the size out.

J,size,V,D,CDR3,DNA
TRBJ1-2,NA,TRBV12-3/TRBV12-4,NA,CASTLSSRVRSF,TGTGCCAGCACCCTTAGTAGCAGGGTGCGTTCCTTC
TRBJ1-1,NA,TRBV5-4,NA,CASSLWGEGNTEAFF,TGTGCCAGCAGCTTATGGGGGGAGGGGAACACTGAAGCTTTCTTT
TRBJ2-2,NA,TRBV11-3,NA,CASSPTDTGELFF,TGTGCCAGCAGCCCCACAGACACCGGGGAGCTGTTTTTT
TRBJ1-3,NA,TRBV3-1/TRBV3-2,NA,CASSQERGRDTIYF,TGTGCCAGCAGCCAAGAACGGGGTAGGGACACCATATATTTT
TRBJ2-7,NA,TRBV3-1/TRBV3-2,TRBD2,CASSLLAGGGEQYF,TGTGCCAGCAGCCTACTAGCGGGGGGCGGCGAGCAGTACTTC
TRBJ2-5,NA,TRBV24-1,TRBD1,CATSSGTGVGTQYF,TGTGCCACCAGTTCAGGGACAGGGGTGGGGACCCAGTACTTC
TRBJ2-7,NA,TRBV5-1,TRBD2,CASSSGGDLYEQYF,TGCGCCAGCAGTAGCGGGGGAGACCTCTACGAGCAGTACTTC
TRBJ2-1,NA,TRBV5-1,NA,CASSFFQGINNEQFF,TGCGCCAGCAGCTTTTTCCAGGGTATTAACAATGAGCAGTTCTTC
TRBJ2-7,NA,TRBV7-9,NA,CASKGQSLLDEQYF,TGTGCCAGTAAGGGACAATCGTTACTAGACGAGCAGTACTTC
TRBJ2-5,few,TRBV5-1,TRBD1,CASSLDQGAKETQYF,TGCGCCAGCAGCTTGGATCAGGGGGCTAAAGAGACCCAGTACTTC
TRBJ2-3,NA,TRBV2,NA,CASSVTVQGTDTQYF,TGTGCCAGCAGTGTAACGGTCCAGGGGACAGATACGCAGTATTTT
TRBJ2-1,NA,TRBV15,TRBD2,CATSTSSGGGNEQFF,TGTGCCACCAGCACGTCTAGCGGGGGAGGCAATGAGCAGTTCTTC
TRBJ2-7,NA,TRBV2,NA,CASSQTEYEQYF,TGTGCCAGCAGTCAAACAGAGTACGAGCAGTACTTC
TRBJ2-5,NA,TRBV18,TRBD2,CASSPQAQRGPGQTQYF,TGTGCCAGCTCACCTCAGGCCCAGCGGGGGCCCGGCCAGACCCAGTACTTC
TRBJ1-2,NA,TRBV28,NA,CASSFDLSGVNYGYTF,TGTGCCAGCAGTTTTGACCTCTCAGGGGTTAACTATGGCTACACCTTC
TRBJ1-3,NA,TRBV29-1,NA,CSVFADNSGNTIYF,TGCAGCGTTTTCGCGGACAACTCTGGAAACACCATATATTTT
TRBJ2-2,NA,TRBV19,NA,CASSVRGGELFF,TGTGCCAGTAGCGTAAGGGGCGGGGAGCTGTTTTTT
TRBJ1-2,NA,TRBV27,TRBD1,CASRTGGQVDGYTF,TGTGCCAGCAGGACAGGGGGACAGGTCGATGGCTACACCTTC
TRBJ1-1,NA,TRBV30,NA,CAWSVRGWNTEAFF,TGTGCCTGGAGTGTTCGGGGATGGAACACTGAAGCTTTCTTT
TRBJ2-7,NA,TRBV5-1,TRBD1,CASSPDRAASSYEQYF,TGCGCCAGCAGCCCGGACAGGGCGGCGAGCTCCTACGAGCAGTACTTC
TRBJ1-6,few,TRBV5-1,NA,CASSLNLNSPLHF,TGCGCCAGCAGCTTGAACCTAAATTCACCCCTCCACTTT
TRBJ2-2,NA,TRBV30,NA,CAWSRNTGELFF,TGTGCCTGGAGTCGGAACACCGGGGAGCTGTTTTTT
TRBJ1-2,NA,TRBV7-9,NA,CASSLASYGYTF,TGTGCCAGCAGCTTAGCGTCGTATGGCTACACCTTC
TRBJ2-7,NA,TRBV7-6,TRBD2,CASSWASGGSYEQYF,TGTGCCAGCAGCTGGGCTAGCGGGGGGTCCTACGAGCAGTACTTC
TRBJ2-7,NA,TRBV7-9,NA,CASSPSGSDFYEQYF,TGTGCCAGCAGCCCCTCGGGGTCAGATTTCTACGAGCAGTACTTC
TRBJ2-3,NA,TRBV5-1,TRBD2,CASSLGTSGTDTQYF,TGCGCCAGCAGCTTGGGGACTAGCGGAACAGATACGCAGTATTTT
TRBJ1-2,NA,TRBV5-1,NA,CASSLGQDYGYTF,TGCGCCAGCAGCTTGGGACAGGACTATGGCTACACCTTC
TRBJ1-2,NA,TRBV6-1,NA,CASSQLTGTNGYTF,TGTGCCAGCAGTCAACTCACAGGGACAAATGGCTACACCTTC
TRBJ2-3,NA,TRBV5-1,TRBD2,CASSATGTSGESTQYF,TGCGCCAGCAGCGCGACCGGGACTAGCGGGGAATCCACGCAGTATTTT
TRBJ1-2,NA,TRBV9,TRBD1,CASSPTGEVYGYTF,TGTGCCAGCAGCCCGACAGGGGAGGTCTATGGCTACACCTTC
TRBJ1-2,NA,TRBV27,NA,CASSLKAANYGYTF,TGTGCCAGCAGTTTAAAGGCGGCAAACTATGGCTACACCTTC
TRBJ1-3,few,TRBV25-1,NA,CASSESWGGIGNTIYF,TGTGCCAGCAGTGAATCATGGGGGGGCATAGGAAACACCATATATTTT
TRBJ1-3,many,TRBV19,NA,CASSIEGTFSGNTIYF,TGTGCCAGTAGTATAGAAGGGACTTTCTCTGGAAACACCATATATTTT
TRBJ2-1,once,TRBV27,NA,CATGGASYNEQFF,TGTGCCACCGGAGGGGCTTCCTACAATGAGCAGTTCTTC
TRBJ2-3,NA,TRBV7-9,NA,CASSLGAGNRDTQYF,TGTGCCAGCAGCTTAGGGGCAGGGAATAGAGATACGCAGTATTTT
TRBJ1-2,NA,TRBV4-1,TRBD1,CASSQPRTGGAGGYTF,TGCGCCAGCAGCCAACCCAGGACAGGGGGGGCGGGAGGCTACACCTTC
TRBJ2-5,NA,TRBV3-1/TRBV3-2,TRBD2,CASSQVTSGGQLYQETQYF,TGTGCCAGCAGCCAAGTCACTAGCGGGGGCCAACTGTACCAAGAGACCCAGTACTTC
TRBJ2-3,NA,TRBV5-1,NA,CASSLEALSTDTQYF,TGCGCCAGCAGCTTGGAAGCCCTGAGCACAGATACGCAGTATTTT
TRBJ2-7,NA,TRBV2,NA,CASGGQGGYEQYF,TGTGCCAGCGGAGGGCAGGGGGGATACGAGCAGTACTTC